The 22 T cell receptor beta chains given below trace back to one sample, sequenced in a study of shared clonotypes between healthy human individuals. Only in-frame clones appear in the TCRdb table, and some are missing; sequencing was by immunoSEQ multiplex PCR. This sample yields some 1.5 million clones, of which roughly 96% are seen a single time; 1.2% belongs to the top ten. Sequenced input: naive CD4+ T cells sorted from blood. The subset denotes: CD45RA+ positively selected. The receptors were sampled from a man aged 30 to 39 in good health.

On this clone: Other nucleotide sequences from this sample produce the same CDR3. The gene calls are TRBV5-1 and TRBJ2-7; D remains ambiguous. The CDR3 runs 11 residues. The ends were cut back, 0 bases at V and 5 bases at J, with 3 bases in the middle. Germline lookup yields CDR1 SGHRS and CDR2 YFSETQ. The DNA for the CDR3 is TGCGCCAGCAGCTTGGACGACGAGCAGTACTTC. Translating gives CASSLDDEQYF.

This rearrangement joins TRBV10-2 to TRBJ1-5; 7 nucleotides agree with TRBD1. Per the germline V gene, CDR1 is WSHSY and CDR2 is SAAADI. The CDR3 has 14 amino acids. Trimming removed 6 bases from V and 2 bases from J; junction bases left unmatched: 4. The CDR3 is CASSTGAGNQPQHF. CDR3 bases: TGCGCCAGCAGCACAGGGGCCGGCAATCAGCCCCAGCATTTT.

The chain couples TRBV5-1 to TRBJ2-2, with 7 positions matching TRBD1. The CDR3 has 15 amino acids. V shed 4 bases and J 2 bases; nucleotides not matched to a gene: 5. Germline-derived CDR1 and CDR2 are SGHRS and YFSETQ. Here the CDR3 DNA reads TGCGCCAGCAGCGCTAGACAGGGAAACACCGGGGAGCTGTTTTTT. This codes for CASSARQGNTGELFF.

V is TRBV30 and J is TRBJ2-5; 14 nucleotides line up with TRBD2. Germline CDR1 reads GTSNPN; CDR2 reads SVGIG (reference sequence). This CDR3 is built from 13 residues. J gave up 5 bases and V 7 bases, and 3 bases lay outside the gene matches. The DNA for the CDR3 is TGTGCCTCAGGGACTAGCGGGAGCGAGACCCAGTACTTC. It encodes CASGTSGSETQYF.

This chain uses TRBV10-3 with TRBJ2-7; 7 positions agree with TRBD2. Germline CDR1 ENHRY, CDR2 SYGVKD. The CDR3 is 15 amino acids. J lost 0 bases, V lost 4 bases, and 6 bases had no gene match. The CDR3 sequence: CAISGEGASSYEQYF. The CDR3 DNA sequence: TGTGCCATCAGTGGGGAGGGTGCTAGCTCCTACGAGCAGTACTTC.

V usage is TRBV18 and J usage is TRBJ1-5; D may be TRBD1 (6 bases). The V and J ends lost 3 bases and 0 bases respectively, with 12 bases between them. The CDR3 contains 16 residues. CDR1 is KGHSH and CDR2 is LQKENI in the germline V gene. The chain's CDR3 is CASSPLDSYSNQPQHF. CDR3 nucleotides: TGTGCCAGCTCACCGCTGGACAGCTATAGCAATCAGCCCCAGCATTTT.

For this clone: This specimen includes other DNA sequences encoding the same CDR3. This chain connects TRBV27 to TRBJ2-7, with 9 positions matching TRBD1. The CDR3 has 14 amino acids. With 3 bases clipped from V and 2 bases from J, the junction kept 2 bases outside the gene matches. Germline lookup yields CDR1 MNHEY and CDR2 SMNVEV (reference sequence). CDR3 sequence: CASSFRDRAYEQYF. The CDR3 nucleotides are TGTGCCAGCAGTTTCCGGGACAGGGCCTACGAGCAGTACTTC.

The rearrangement joins TRBV9 to TRBJ2-1, with D possibly TRBD2 on 5 matching bases. The CDR3 length is 13 residues. The V gene lost 0 bases and the J gene lost 9 bases, with 10 bases spanning the gap. Germline V gene data show CDR1 as SGDLS and CDR2 as YYNGEE. The CDR3 sequence is CASSVDPGSEQFF. The CDR3 bases are TGTGCCAGCAGCGTAGACCCGGGAAGTGAGCAGTTCTTC.

The V and J genes are TRBV2 and TRBJ1-1, with D possibly TRBD1 on 5 matching bases. The germline CDR1 and CDR2 sequences are SNHLY and FYNNEI. Trimming removed 5 bases from V and 4 bases from J, with 11 bases in between. This CDR3 is 13 amino acids long. CDR3 loop: CASSNDRPTEAFF. The CDR3 nucleotides read TGTGCCAGCAGTAACGACAGACCCACTGAAGCTTTCTTT.

This chain joins TRBV25-1 and TRBJ2-5; D gene uncertain. Germline lookup yields CDR1 MGHDK and CDR2 SYGVNS. The CDR3 consists of 13 residues. V shed 9 bases and J shed 2 bases, with 13 bases lying between them. CDR3 protein: CASTDAAQETQYF. DNA of the CDR3: TGTGCCAGTACGGATGCGGCTCAAGAGACCCAGTACTTC.

The V call is TRBV5-6, the J call TRBJ2-3, with 14 bases aligning to TRBD2. CDR3 length: 18 residues. V shed 1 base and J 0 bases; nucleotides not matched to a gene: 4. Germline V CDR1 and CDR2: SGHDT, YYEEEE. CDR3 sequence reads: CASSLLRLAGGSTDTQYF. CDR3 nucleotide sequence: TGTGCCAGCAGCTTGCTTCGACTAGCGGGAGGGAGCACAGATACGCAGTATTTT.

The chain links TRBV7-9 to TRBJ1-5; TRBD1 matches 7 bases. The CDR3 contains 17 residues. The trim removed 5 bases at V and 4 bases at J, leaving 14 bases unmatched. Germline CDR1 reads SEHNR; CDR2 reads FQNEAQ (reference sequence). The CDR3 is CASSGSRGAAVNQPQHF. The CDR3 nucleotides read TGTGCCAGCAGCGGAAGCAGGGGGGCAGCGGTGAATCAGCCCCAGCATTTT.

V gene TRBV19 combines with J gene TRBJ2-7, with TRBD2 as a possible D gene (6 bases). The length of the CDR3 is 13 residues. The V and J ends lost 5 bases and 10 bases respectively, with 18 bases between them. Looked up from germline, CDR1 is LNHDA and CDR2 is SQIVND (reference sequence). For the CDR3, the DNA is TGTGCCAGTAGTGGGACTGAGGAGGAACCCCAGTACTTC. This sequence encodes CASSGTEEEPQYF.

This sequence joins TRBV1 and TRBJ2-7; the table assigns TRBD2, which was not confirmed against the DNA. TRBV1 is a pseudogene segment. The length of the CDR3 is 17 residues. CDR3 sequence (DNA): TGCACCAGCAGCCAAGATACTTTTAGCGGGCCCTCCTACGAGCAGTACTTC. This gives the protein CTSSQDTFSGPSYEQYF.

The chain is built from TRBV7-2 and TRBJ2-2, with TRBD2 identical over 10 bases. This CDR3 contains 18 residues. CDR1 is SGHTA, CDR2 FQGNSA, per germline. The ends lost 5 bases at V and 5 bases at J; junction bases unmatched: 14. This CDR3 is CASSPRIDWTSGTGELFF. In DNA form, the CDR3 reads TGTGCCAGCAGCCCCCGAATTGACTGGACTAGCGGTACCGGGGAGCTGTTTTTT. Based on the CDR3 plus reference TRBV7-2 and TRBJ2-2, the full variable domain is GAGVSQSPSNKVTEKGKDVELRCDPISGHTALYWYRQSLGQGLEFLIYFQGNSAPDKSGLPSDRFSAERTGGSVSTLTIQRTQQEDSAVYLCASSPRIDWTSGTGELFFGEGSRLTVL.

The V and J genes are TRBV27 and TRBJ2-1; TRBD1 might be the D (5 bases). The V end was cut by 5 bases, the J end by 5 bases, with 19 bases between. Germline CDR1 reads MNHEY; CDR2 reads SMNVEV (reference sequence). The CDR3 is 16 amino acids. The CDR3 DNA reads as TGTGCCAGCAGTCCCCCGAGAGGCAGGGCACACAATGAGCAGTTCTTC. Its translation: CASSPPRGRAHNEQFF.

The rearrangement uses TRBV6-6 and TRBJ1-5; 7 positions agree with TRBD1. Germline values: CDR1 MNHNY, CDR2 SVGAGI (reference sequence). V shed 0 bases and J 4 bases; nucleotides not matched to a gene: 3. The length of the CDR3 is 15 residues. The CDR3 loop is CASSYSQGTNQPQHF. CDR3 sequence (DNA): TGTGCCAGCAGTTACTCACAGGGGACTAATCAGCCCCAGCATTTT.

This chain connects TRBV28 to TRBJ2-1; a possible D gene is TRBD1 (5 bases). Germline CDR1 and CDR2: MDHEN and SYDVKM. Trimming cost V 4 bases and J 9 bases, with 19 bases left between them. This CDR3 contains 15 residues. CDR3 residues: CASSSRAGIIGEQFF. The CDR3 DNA reads TGTGCCAGCAGTTCCAGGGCAGGTATCATCGGTGAGCAGTTCTTC.

The chain employs TRBV6-6 and TRBJ2-7; 9 bases agree with TRBD2. The V segment lost 3 bases and the J segment 2 bases; nucleotides outside the gene matches: 2. There are 14 residues in the CDR3. Germline-derived CDR1 and CDR2 are MNHNY and SVGAGI (reference sequence). The CDR3 region is CASSYSGSPYEQYF. DNA for the CDR3: TGTGCCAGCAGTTATAGCGGGAGCCCCTACGAGCAGTACTTC.

This chain connects TRBV25-1 to TRBJ2-1, with D possibly matching TRBD2 (6 bases). Trimming took off 5 bases at V and 3 bases at J, with 17 bases between the two ends. CDR3 length: 16 residues. Germline V lookup: CDR1 MGHDK, CDR2 SYGVNS. DNA for the CDR3: TGTGCCAGCAGTCATCAAAGACTAGGGAGCTACAATGAGCAGTTCTTC. This translates into CASSHQRLGSYNEQFF.

The DNA for the CDR3 is TGTGCCAGCAGTCACCCGGGAGGACAGTACTTC. Its protein is CASSHPGGQYF. J is TRBJ2-7 and V is TRBV6-6; TRBD2 matches at 7 bases. The ends lost 5 bases at V and 10 bases at J; junction bases unmatched: 5. Germline CDR1 is MNHNY and CDR2 is SVGAGI (reference sequence). The CDR3 has 11 residues.

This CDR3 reads CASSSGQGEEETQYF. The DNA for the CDR3 is TGTGCCAGCAGCTCCGGACAGGGGGAGGAAGAGACCCAGTACTTC. This rearrangement joins TRBV11-3 to TRBJ2-5, with 10 bases lining up with TRBD1. This CDR3 has 15 residues. Germline V lookup: CDR1 SGHNT, CDR2 YENEEA. The ends lost 4 bases at V and 3 bases at J; junction bases unmatched: 5.